This T cell receptor (beta chain) is from a study of cytotoxic CD8 clonotypes in ibrutinib-treated CLL. Regarding the study as a whole: Baseline-level clonality went beyond age-matched healthy donors and moved in step with circulating CD8+ T-cell counts. Few clonotypes were public, and these shrank or held steady under treatment. Sampling times, which were not matched between the groups, differed between sustained-remission patients and progressing patients.

As regards this clone: Its target is unknown.

Cryopreserved PBMCs provided 1.5 to 2 micrograms of genomic DNA for the TCR beta libraries. Profiled with immunoSEQ multiplex PCR; TCRdb holds only in-frame clones, not every one. The sample has fewer than 150,000 clones, 80% to 85% seen once. The ends were cut back, 3 bases at V and 5 bases at J, with 13 bases in the middle. The CDR3 spans 14 residues. Germline-derived CDR1 and CDR2 are LGHNT and FRNRAP. The sequence derives from a human donor with chronic lymphocytic leukemia. Sequenced here: PBMCs, sampled after 24 months of ibrutinib treatment. The rearrangement uses TRBV12-5 and TRBJ2-5; tentatively, D is TRBD2 (6 bases). In nucleotides, the CDR3 is TGTGCTAGTGGTTTCCGGGGAGGCAAGGAGACCCAGTACTTC. Protein sequence: CASGFRGGKETQYF.